Listed here are 29 T cell receptor beta chains from one sample, sequenced in a study of shared clonotypes between healthy human individuals. The data were produced by immunoSEQ multiplex PCR, yet TCRdb's version contains in-frame clones alone and is incomplete. There are hundreds of thousands of clones in the sample; about 97% occur only once, and around 0.058% lies in the top ten. Sequencing was done on a sample of naive CD4+ T cells sorted from blood. Subset of the sample: CD45RA+ positively selected. These receptors were obtained from a woman aged 30 to 39 in good health.

The chain joins TRBV5-4 to TRBJ2-2, with 10 bases lining up with TRBD2. In germline, CDR1 is SGHNT, CDR2 YYREEE (reference sequence). This CDR3 comprises 15 residues. V trimming: 0 bases; J trimming: 6 bases; junction bases outside the gene matches: 2. CDR3 DNA: TGTGCCAGCAGCTTGGCCCTAGCGGGAGCCGGGGAGCTGTTTTTT. It codes for CASSLALAGAGELFF.

In regard to this clone: Other DNA sequences in this sample translate to the same CDR3. This rearrangement joins TRBV18 to TRBJ2-7; the match to TRBD1 covers 8 bases. This CDR3 is built from 15 residues. In germline, CDR1 is KGHSH, CDR2 LQKENI. V gave up 6 bases and J gave up 1 base; unmatched junction bases: 8. The CDR3 here is CASSPTGTGSYEQYF. For the CDR3, the DNA is TGTGCCAGCTCGCCCACCGGGACAGGATCCTACGAGCAGTACTTC.

The rearrangement links TRBV18 to TRBJ2-2; TRBD1 matches 10 bases. This CDR3 is built from 15 residues. V lost 8 bases, J lost 5 bases, and 8 bases stayed unmatched. The germline V gene has CDR1 KGHSH and CDR2 LQKENI. For the CDR3, the DNA is TGTGCCAGCACCAGACAGGGGGCGAGTACCGGGGAGCTGTTTTTT. Translating it yields CASTRQGASTGELFF.

This clone was found a few times. The chain is built from TRBV19 and TRBJ2-2; TRBD2 is a possible D gene (6 bases). CDR1 LNHDA and CDR2 SQIVND come from the germline V gene (reference sequence). Trimming took 3 bases from V and 1 from J, leaving 6 bases between them. The CDR3 spans 14 residues. CDR3 sequence reads: CASSMEGNTGELFF. The CDR3 nucleotides read TGTGCCAGTAGTATGGAGGGGAACACCGGGGAGCTGTTTTTT.

This chain connects TRBV30 to TRBJ2-2; 10 nucleotides line up with TRBD1. With V trimmed by 0 bases and J by 6 bases, 7 bases remained unmatched. CDR3 length: 16 residues. CDR1 is GTSNPN and CDR2 is SVGIG in the germline V gene (reference sequence). CDR3 nucleotides: TGTGCCTGGAGTGTATTGAGGGGACAGGGGTCCGGGGAGCTGTTTTTT. Translated, it gives CAWSVLRGQGSGELFF.

The chain recombines TRBV27 with TRBJ2-7; 11 bases map to TRBD1. CDR1 and CDR2 (germline): MNHEY, SMNVEV (reference sequence). The CDR3 runs 16 residues. Unmatched junction bases numbered 7, after V lost 6 bases and J lost 0 bases. CDR3 residues: CASSSLGTGGSYEQYF. As DNA, the CDR3 is TGTGCCAGCAGCTCCCTTGGGACAGGGGGCTCCTACGAGCAGTACTTC.

V and J are TRBV5-1 and TRBJ1-3; maybe TRBD1 (6 bases). From germline, CDR1 is SGHRS and CDR2 YFSETQ. The CDR3 runs to 15 residues. Trimming stripped 9 bases from V and 0 bases from J, with 16 bases between. This CDR3 is CATKGWGRSGNTIYF. CDR3 coding DNA: TGCGCCACCAAGGGGTGGGGGCGCTCTGGAAACACCATATATTTT.

The chain joins TRBV10-2 to TRBJ2-7, with D perhaps TRBD2 (6 bases). Germline V CDR1 and CDR2: WSHSY, SAAADI. The V gene lost 2 bases and the J gene lost 10 bases, with 9 bases spanning the gap. This CDR3 comprises 11 residues. The CDR3 loop reads CASSEAGLQYF. The CDR3 DNA is TGCGCCAGCAGTGAGGCGGGATTACAGTACTTC.

This rearrangement joins TRBV4-1 to TRBJ2-4, with 9 nucleotides matching TRBD1. The CDR3 extends over 16 amino acids. Per the germline V gene, CDR1 is MGHRA and CDR2 is YSYEKL. Losses at the gene ends were 0 bases for V and 3 bases for J; bases not matched to a gene: 3. This chain's CDR3 is CASSQEQGAGKNIQYF. Here the CDR3 DNA reads TGCGCCAGCAGCCAAGAACAGGGGGCAGGCAAAAACATTCAGTACTTC.

The chain couples TRBV21-1 to TRBJ2-3; the D call of TRBD1 is as the table states it, not checked on the DNA. TRBV21-1 is described as a pseudogene. This CDR3 contains 16 residues. CDR3 region: CASSGTGTGFTDTQYF. As DNA, the CDR3 is TGTGCCAGCAGCGGAACCGGGACAGGGTTCACAGATACGCAGTATTTT.

The chain uses TRBV28 and TRBJ2-7; D possibly uses TRBD1 or TRBD2 (6 bases each). The germline V and J ends were trimmed by 6 bases and 4 bases, with 22 bases remaining between them. Germline CDR1 and CDR2: MDHEN and SYDVKM. The CDR3 covers 16 residues. The CDR3 loop is CASRGGSQGYRYEQYF. The CDR3 coding sequence is TGTGCCAGCAGGGGGGGCTCACAGGGATATAGATACGAGCAGTACTTC.

The rearrangement uses TRBV29-1 and TRBJ2-5; D may be TRBD1 (6 bases). CDR3 length: 14 amino acids. Germline CDR1 reads SQVTM; CDR2 reads ANQGSEA. V shed 7 bases and J shed 0 bases, with 15 bases lying between them. The CDR3, as DNA: TGCAGCGGCCTTTCCCGGGACAACCAAGAGACCCAGTACTTC. It yields the protein CSGLSRDNQETQYF.

This clone was seen only once. The chain employs TRBV5-4 and TRBJ2-7; D may be TRBD1 (6 bases). This CDR3 contains 12 residues. The V and J ends lost 4 bases and 6 bases respectively, with 11 bases between them. CDR1 SGHNT and CDR2 YYREEE come from the germline V gene (reference sequence). The CDR3 DNA reads as TGTGCCAGCAGCGTACAGGGCGGCGAGCAGTACTTC. This gives the protein CASSVQGGEQYF.

The rearrangement uses TRBV7-2 and TRBJ1-1; D gene uncertain. This CDR3 has 16 amino acids. Trimming removed 2 bases from V and 1 base from J, with 14 bases in between. Germline lookup yields CDR1 SGHTA and CDR2 FQGNSA. The CDR3 is CASSLWWDLGNTEAFF. CDR3 nucleotides: TGTGCCAGCAGCTTATGGTGGGATTTGGGGAACACTGAAGCTTTCTTT.

The chain employs TRBV18 and TRBJ1-4; D is unclear. The CDR3 runs to 15 residues. Germline V gives CDR1 KGHSH, CDR2 LQKENI. The germline V and J ends were trimmed by 6 bases and 10 bases, with 21 bases remaining between them. This chain's CDR3 is CASSPTSDPGGKLFF. In nucleotides, the CDR3 is TGTGCCAGCTCGCCGACCAGCGACCCAGGCGGAAAACTGTTTTTT.

The CDR3 DNA follows: TGTGCCAGCGGACCGGGACACAACACCGGGGAGCTGTTTTTT. It yields the protein CASGPGHNTGELFF. This chain connects TRBV6-1 to TRBJ2-2, with a weak D call TRBD1 (6 bases). CDR1 is MNHNS, CDR2 SASEGT, per germline. The CDR3 runs 14 residues. Trimming pared 8 bases from V and 2 bases from J, leaving 12 bases between.

This clone was counted a few times. The chain carries TRBV7-9 and TRBJ1-1, with D hard to call. V lost 5 bases and J lost 1, with 8 bases in between. Germline V gene lookup returns CDR1 SEHNR and CDR2 FQNEAQ (reference sequence). There are 13 residues in the CDR3. The CDR3 protein is CASSRDGNTEAFF. Written as DNA, the CDR3 is TGTGCCAGCAGCCGTGACGGGAACACTGAAGCTTTCTTT.

The J gene is TRBJ2-7, the V gene TRBV7-9; 7 nucleotides line up with TRBD2. J lost 6 bases, V lost 5 bases, and 7 bases had no gene match. Germline assignment: CDR1 SEHNR and CDR2 FQNEAQ (reference sequence). The CDR3 length is 13 residues. The chain's CDR3 is CASSPGREGEQYF. CDR3 DNA sequence: TGTGCCAGCAGCCCCGGAAGGGAGGGCGAGCAGTACTTC.

The V call is TRBV7-3, the J call TRBJ2-3; 15 bases line up with TRBD2. Looked up from germline, CDR1 is SGHTA and CDR2 is FQGTGA. The CDR3 has 17 residues. Trimming removed 5 bases from V and 4 bases from J; junction bases left unmatched: 7. CDR3 bases: TGTGCCAGCAGCCCAGGACTAGCGGGAGGGCCCGCAGATACGCAGTATTTT. This codes for CASSPGLAGGPADTQYF.

The genes are TRBV2 and TRBJ1-5; D unresolved. The CDR3 runs to 14 residues. The ends were cut back, 3 bases at V and 6 bases at J, with 12 bases in the middle. Germline V gene data show CDR1 as SNHLY and CDR2 as FYNNEI. The CDR3 sequence: CASSDVEVSQPQHF. Here the CDR3 DNA reads TGTGCCAGCAGTGACGTCGAGGTTAGTCAGCCCCAGCATTTT. Full variable domain (rest looked up from reference TRBV2 and TRBJ1-5): EPEVTQTPSHQVTQMGQEVILRCVPISNHLYFYWYRQILGQKVEFLVSFYNNEISEKSEIFDDQFSVERPDGSNFTLKIRSTKLEDSAMYFCASSDVEVSQPQHFGDGTRLSIL.

This clone was seen a single time. The rearrangement joins TRBV19 to TRBJ2-5, with D maybe TRBD1 (5 bases). The V end lost 3 bases, the J end lost 7 bases, and 18 bases lay between the germline ends. CDR1 and CDR2 (germline): LNHDA, SQIVND (reference sequence). This CDR3 is 15 amino acids long. Here the CDR3 DNA reads TGTGCCAGTAGTATCAGGGCGGCAACTACGGGGACCCAGTACTTC. This translates into CASSIRAATTGTQYF.

The CDR3 protein is CASSYLRLAESTDTQYF. CDR3 in DNA: TGCGCCAGCAGCTACCTAAGACTAGCAGAAAGCACAGATACGCAGTATTTT. The rearrangement links TRBV5-1 to TRBJ2-3; 7 nucleotides agree with TRBD2. The V gene's germline CDR1 is SGHRS and CDR2 YFSETQ. The V segment lost 3 bases and the J segment 0 bases; nucleotides outside the gene matches: 10. The CDR3 has 17 residues.

This chain joins TRBV10-1 and TRBJ2-2; the D is unclear. CDR1 and CDR2 from the germline V gene are WNHNN and SYGVQD (reference sequence). This CDR3 comprises 10 residues. Between the trimmed V and J ends, which lost 7 bases and 6 bases, there was a span of 3 bases. The CDR3: CASNAGELFF. The CDR3 bases are TGCGCCAGCAACGCCGGGGAGCTGTTTTTT.

The chain carries TRBV4-1 and TRBJ2-6, with D perhaps TRBD2 (5 bases). Trimming left V 0 bases short and J 3 bases short, with 12 bases between. This CDR3 comprises 17 residues. Per germline, CDR1 MGHRA and CDR2 YSYEKL. CDR3 residues: CASSQEPARGGANVLTF. The DNA of the CDR3 is TGCGCCAGCAGCCAAGAGCCAGCTCGGGGTGGGGCCAACGTCCTGACTTTC.

This sequence joins TRBV5-1 and TRBJ2-7; D uncertain. CDR1 SGHRS and CDR2 YFSETQ come from the germline V gene. The CDR3 totals 14 residues. V lost 5 bases to trimming and J lost 0 bases, with 12 bases between them. CDR3 nucleotides: TGCGCCAGCAGTCTTCAAGGCAGCTCCTACGAGCAGTACTTC. It translates to CASSLQGSSYEQYF.

This clone came up once. The V and J genes are TRBV7-8 and TRBJ1-5, with a tentative D call TRBD1 (5 bases). This CDR3 is 13 amino acids long. V gave up 8 bases and J gave up 0 bases, with 8 bases separating them. CDR1 and CDR2 (germline): SGHVS, FQNEAQ. The CDR3 DNA is TGTGCCAGCTCAGGGCTTAGCAATCAGCCCCAGCATTTT. Residues: CASSGLSNQPQHF.

With regard to this clone: This likely comes from a read error, as the CDR3 has no conserved phenylalanine or tryptophan at its end. The limits of the CDR3 on the DNA are not certain, so only TCRdb's listed CDR3 is given. The chain carries TRBV7-9 and TRBJ1-1; whether TRBD1, the table's D call, matches the DNA was not checked. Germline V CDR1 and CDR2: SEHNR, FQNEAQ (reference sequence). Ends included, the CDR3 has 13 residues. CDR3 sequence reads: CASSYSDQGRLRL.

The chain combines TRBV7-9 with TRBJ2-1, with 12 bases aligning to TRBD2. This CDR3 region has 15 residues. Per germline, CDR1 SEHNR and CDR2 FQNEAQ (reference sequence). V was clipped by 5 bases and J by 7 bases; unmatched bases: 6. The CDR3, as DNA: TGTGCCAGCAGCCCGACTAGCGGGGGTTCTAATGAGCAGTTCTTC. It is translated as CASSPTSGGSNEQFF.

The V gene is TRBV2, the J gene TRBJ2-6; 7 bases are shared with TRBD1. V was pared by 7 bases and J by 2 bases, with 11 bases of the junction left unmatched. This CDR3 contains 17 residues. CDR1 SNHLY and CDR2 FYNNEI come from the germline V gene. The CDR3 region has the DNA TGTGCCAGCACAAGACAGGGTACCAAGGCTGGGGCCAACGTCCTGACTTTC. Protein sequence: CASTRQGTKAGANVLTF.